This record looks at one T cell receptor beta chain sequence and its context. This record comes from a study of blood T cell repertoires in COVID-19. Overall study context: The United States, Italy and Spain supplied acute and convalescent COVID-19 samples. Sources were T cells, B-cell-depleted T cells, or PBMCs; the material itself was cDNA or gDNA.

In the original workflow: Estimates of nucleated cell counts were drawn from the amplification of reference gene primers. Only in-frame clones appear in the TCRdb table, and some are missing; sequencing was by immunoSEQ multiplex PCR. V and J calls and clone size are as listed in that table; D and trimming were resolved from the DNA. The sample contains 240,000 or so clones, around nine tenths of which appear only once. Material: peripheral blood. This clonotype was sampled from a woman in her thirties or forties who had recovered from COVID-19.

CDR3 DNA: TGTGCCAGTAGTCCACAGGACAGCCGCTATGGCTACACCTTC. This encodes CASSPQDSRYGYTF. The chain couples TRBV19 to TRBJ1-2, with D tentatively TRBD1 (6 bases). Germline V gene lookup returns CDR1 LNHDA and CDR2 SQIVND (reference sequence). The CDR3 sequence is 14 residues long. Trimming stripped 5 bases from V and 4 bases from J, with 14 bases between.